The rows below give T cell receptor beta chains drawn from one sample of a study of OX40 agonist ivuxolimab in advanced cancers. The protocol was immunoSEQ multiplex PCR, while the TCRdb copy is restricted to in-frame clones and leaves out a portion. This sample has 50,000 or so clones; more than 85% occur once, and the top ten carry 8.5% to 9%. Sequenced material: CD4+ or CD8+ T cells sorted from blood, taken in a trial of the OX40 agonist ivuxolimab. These receptors were collected from an adult with an advanced solid tumor such as melanoma, head and neck, liver or kidney cancer. Both conserved end residues are part of each CDR3. A D gene is named only where the DNA matches it firmly. Rows give clone size only sometimes, using once, few, many, or a class for an expanded clone.

clone_size	d_call	v_call	j_call	cdr3_nt	cdr3_aa
-	-	TRBV7-3	TRBJ1-6	TGTGCCAGCAGCCCTCTTGGGGGGCCCCTCCACTTT	CASSPLGGPLHF
-	-	TRBV6-5	TRBJ1-1	TGTGCCAGCAGTTACGGGGGACGCACTGAAGCTTTCTTT	CASSYGGRTEAFF
-	TRBD2	TRBV5-1	TRBJ2-1	TGCGCCAGCGGCTTGGTCCTAGCGGGAGAAGACAATGAGCAGTTCTTC	CASGLVLAGEDNEQFF
-	TRBD1	TRBV27	TRBJ2-7	TGTGCCAGCAGTTTTACGGGCCAGGGGGCCTACGAGCAGTACTTC	CASSFTGQGAYEQYF
-	TRBD2	TRBV19	TRBJ2-5	TGTGCCAGTAGTATAAGAACGATCGGCGGGGGGGCCGATGAGACCCAGTACTTC	CASSIRTIGGGADETQYF
-	-	TRBV9	TRBJ1-1	TGTGCCAGCAGCTCCTCTACTGACACTGAAGCTTTCTTT	CASSSSTDTEAFF
-	-	TRBV19	TRBJ1-4	TGTGCCAGTAGTATCGGTGAAAAACTGTTTTTT	CASSIGEKLFF
-	TRBD2	TRBV16	TRBJ2-2	TGTGCCAGCAGCCAACTAGCGGGAGGGAACACCGGGGAGCTGTTTTTT	CASSQLAGGNTGELFF
-	-	TRBV5-5	TRBJ1-1	TGTGCCAGCAGAGCAGCGGCGGCAGCTGAAGCTTTCTTT	CASRAAAAAEAFF
-	TRBD2	TRBV5-6	TRBJ2-7	TGTGCCAGCAGCTTATCACTCGGAACGGGGGGATCCTACGAGCAGTACTTC	CASSLSLGTGGSYEQYF
-	-	TRBV5-1	TRBJ2-7	TGCGCCAGCAGACTGGACGGATCCTACGAGCAGTACTTC	CASRLDGSYEQYF
-	-	TRBV5-4	TRBJ2-5	TGTGCCAGCAGCCCGGACAGCACCATTCAGATAGGGGAGACCCAGTACTTC	CASSPDSTIQIGETQYF
-	-	TRBV27	TRBJ1-6	TGTGCCAGCAGTCTAGAAGGCTGGGGCTTGAGTCCCCTCCACTTT	CASSLEGWGLSPLHF
-	-	TRBV4-3	TRBJ2-1	TGCGCCAGCAGCCAAGATGACTACAATGAGCAGTTCTTC	CASSQDDYNEQFF
few	-	TRBV27	TRBJ2-3	TGTGCCAGCAGTACCCCCACAGATACGCAGTATTTT	CASSTPTDTQYF
-	TRBD1	TRBV7-2	TRBJ1-1	TGTGCCAGCAGCTTACCGACAGGGGGCACTGAAGCTTTCTTT	CASSLPTGGTEAFF
-	-	TRBV6-1	TRBJ2-7	TGTGCCAGCAGCCCCGTGCGCGGTTCCTCCTACGAGCAGTACTTC	CASSPVRGSSYEQYF
-	TRBD1	TRBV10-3	TRBJ1-2	TGTGCCACCGAAACCGGGACAGACTCAAAGGTTAACTATGGCTACACCTTC	CATETGTDSKVNYGYTF
-	-	TRBV19	TRBJ1-1	TGTGCCAGTAGTATGATATCATTGAACACTGAAGCTTTCTTT	CASSMISLNTEAFF
-	TRBD2	TRBV4-2	TRBJ2-5	TGTGCCAGCAGCCAAGATTACACAGCGGGAGGCCAAGAGACCCAGTACTTC	CASSQDYTAGGQETQYF
-	-	TRBV19	TRBJ1-1	TGTGCCAGTAGTATAGGGTTCACTGAAGCTTTCTTT	CASSIGFTEAFF
-	TRBD1	TRBV28	TRBJ1-5	TGTGCCAGCAGTTCCTCAGGGGGTAATCAGCCCCAGCATTTT	CASSSSGGNQPQHF
-	-	TRBV7-8	TRBJ2-1	TGTGCCAGCAGCTTAGCGGATGAGCAGTTCTTC	CASSLADEQFF
-	-	TRBV27	TRBJ2-1	TGTGCCAGCAGTTTCATGGGGCTCGATGAGCAGTTCTTC	CASSFMGLDEQFF
-	TRBD1	TRBV7-6	TRBJ2-3	TGTGCCAGCAGCTTCGACAGGGGCACAGATACGCAGTATTTT	CASSFDRGTDTQYF
-	TRBD2	TRBV9	TRBJ2-1	TGTGCCAGCAGCGTAGAGCTAGCGGCTGAGCAGTTCTTC	CASSVELAAEQFF
-	TRBD2	TRBV29-1	TRBJ2-3	TGCAGCGTTCGCTCCCTACTGGCTAGCGGGCTCACTAGCACAGATACGCAGTATTTT	CSVRSLLASGLTSTDTQYF
-	TRBD1	TRBV11-2	TRBJ1-2	TGTGCCAGCAGCCCGTCAGGGGGTAACTATGGCTACACCTTC	CASSPSGGNYGYTF
-	-	TRBV7-2	TRBJ2-1	TGTGCCAGCAGCTTCACAGGGAGCTCCTACAATGAGCAGTTCTTC	CASSFTGSSYNEQFF
-	-	TRBV11-3	TRBJ2-3	TGTGCCAGCAGCTTTAGTGGAGGTACGCAGTATTTT	CASSFSGGTQYF
-	TRBD1	TRBV5-6	TRBJ1-1	TGTGCCAGCACTGGGGGGGACAGCCCCTTGAACACTGAAGCTTTCTTT	CASTGGDSPLNTEAFF
-	-	TRBV29-1	TRBJ2-1	TGCAGCGTTGATGGTCAAAGCTCCTACAATGAGCAGTTCTTC	CSVDGQSSYNEQFF
-	-	TRBV6-1	TRBJ1-1	TGTGCCAGCAGTTCCGGGATAAACACTGAAGCTTTCTTT	CASSSGINTEAFF